The rows below give T cell receptor beta chains drawn from one sample of a study of blood T cell repertoires in COVID-19. Using immunoSEQ multiplex PCR, the repertoire was profiled, and TCRdb retains in-frame clones only, with some absent. The sample contains about 240,000 clones, around four fifths of which appear only once. Sequences were obtained from peripheral blood. The source is a woman aged 60-75 years with active or convalescent COVID-19. Each CDR3 is given with its conserved first and last residue. Fields, in order: CDR3 protein, CDR3 DNA, V gene, J gene, clone size, D gene. D genes are given only for firm matches. Some rows have no size entry. The others give once, few or many, or a class for an expanded clone.

CDR3aa: CASSPPGRTGGTSGNTIYF
CDR3nt: TGTGCCAGCTCACCACCTGGTAGAACAGGGGGAACATCTGGAAACACCATATATTTT
v_gene: TRBV18
j_gene: TRBJ1-3
abundance: once
d_gene: TRBD1

CDR3aa: CASSLGGVGYGYTF
CDR3nt: TGTGCCAGCAGTTTGGGAGGTGTGGGCTATGGCTACACCTTC
v_gene: TRBV2
j_gene: TRBJ1-2
abundance: .
d_gene: .

CDR3aa: CASSYGGNEQYF
CDR3nt: TGTGCCAGCAGTTACGGAGGGAACGAGCAGTACTTC
v_gene: TRBV6-2/TRBV6-3
j_gene: TRBJ2-7
abundance: .
d_gene: .

CDR3aa: CASSWGPSYEQYF
CDR3nt: TGTGCCAGCAGTTGGGGGCCTTCCTACGAGCAGTACTTC
v_gene: TRBV27
j_gene: TRBJ2-7
abundance: .
d_gene: .

CDR3aa: CASSYSISDQETQYF
CDR3nt: TGTGCCAGCAGTTACTCGATCAGCGATCAAGAGACCCAGTACTTC
v_gene: TRBV6-2/TRBV6-3
j_gene: TRBJ2-5
abundance: few
d_gene: .

CDR3aa: CASGGTGYQPQHF
CDR3nt: TGTGCTAGTGGGGGGACAGGGTATCAGCCCCAGCATTTT
v_gene: TRBV12-5
j_gene: TRBJ1-5
abundance: .
d_gene: TRBD1

CDR3aa: CASTKTAGTYSSYEQYF
CDR3nt: TGTGCCAGTACCAAAACTGCCGGGACATATAGCTCCTACGAGCAGTACTTC
v_gene: TRBV19
j_gene: TRBJ2-7
abundance: .
d_gene: .

CDR3aa: CASSQDRPGLAGDNEQFF
CDR3nt: TGTGCCAGCAGCCAAGATCGGCCGGGACTAGCGGGGGACAATGAGCAGTTCTTC
v_gene: TRBV14
j_gene: TRBJ2-1
abundance: .
d_gene: TRBD2

CDR3aa: CASSPGTTYGYTF
CDR3nt: TGTGCCAGCAGTCCGGGGACAACCTATGGCTACACCTTC
v_gene: TRBV28
j_gene: TRBJ1-2
abundance: .
d_gene: .

CDR3aa: CASSRRAYQGGALSEAFF
CDR3nt: TGTGCCAGCAGCCGAAGAGCTTACCAAGGAGGAGCCCTCTCTGAAGCTTTCTTT
v_gene: TRBV6-6
j_gene: TRBJ1-1
abundance: .
d_gene: .

CDR3aa: CASSFGQGVYEQYF
CDR3nt: TGCGCCAGCAGCTTCGGACAGGGGGTTTACGAGCAGTACTTC
v_gene: TRBV5-1
j_gene: TRBJ2-7
abundance: .
d_gene: TRBD1

CDR3aa: CASSQFLGGAGPDTQYF
CDR3nt: TGTGCCAGCAGCCAATTCTTAGGGGGGGCAGGTCCAGATACGCAGTATTTT
v_gene: TRBV3-1/TRBV3-2
j_gene: TRBJ2-3
abundance: .
d_gene: .

CDR3aa: CASSVGRDEQYF
CDR3nt: TGTGCCAGCAGCGTCGGGCGGGACGAGCAGTACTTC
v_gene: TRBV21-1
j_gene: TRBJ2-7
abundance: .
d_gene: .

CDR3aa: CASLQLQGNTEAFF
CDR3nt: TGTGCCAGCCTTCAACTGCAGGGGAACACTGAAGCTTTCTTT
v_gene: TRBV6-5
j_gene: TRBJ1-1
abundance: .
d_gene: .

CDR3aa: CASPSGNRGNYGYTF
CDR3nt: TGTGCCAGCCCGAGTGGGAACAGGGGCAACTATGGCTACACCTTC
v_gene: TRBV21-1
j_gene: TRBJ1-2
abundance: once
d_gene: .